This passage covers 23 T cell receptor beta chains from one sample sequenced in a study of tumor-infiltrating lymphocytes in localized non-small cell lung cancer. Sequencing was performed with immunoSEQ multiplex PCR; in TCRdb, only in-frame clones are kept and a portion is missing. Of approximately 10,000 clones listed, over 70% are singletons. Input material: uninvolved lung tissue not adjacent to the tumor. The origin of the receptors is a human donor with non-small cell lung cancer.

The genes are TRBV11-3 and TRBJ2-7; 7 bases align to TRBD2. Losses at the gene ends were 1 base for V and 7 bases for J; bases not matched to a gene: 4. Germline CDR1 SGHNT, CDR2 YENEEA. This CDR3 is 13 amino acids long. The CDR3 sequence: CASSLAGGGEQYF. For the CDR3, the DNA is TGTGCCAGCAGCTTAGCGGGGGGAGGAGAGCAGTACTTC.

V and J are TRBV6-1 and TRBJ1-5; D uncertain. Trimming removed 1 base at V and 2 bases at J, with 9 bases between. The CDR3 has 15 residues. Germline values: CDR1 MNHNS, CDR2 SASEGT. CDR3 region: CASSEEGFGNQPQHF. The CDR3 coding sequence is TGTGCCAGCAGTGAAGAAGGGTTCGGCAATCAGCCCCAGCATTTT.

Here the CDR3 DNA reads TGTGCCATCAGTGAGTCGTGGCAGAGCGAATACAATGAGCAGTTCTTC. This sequence encodes CAISESWQSEYNEQFF. The chain carries TRBV10-3 and TRBJ2-1; the D is unclear. With 0 bases removed from V and 4 bases from J, the gap between germline ends came to 13 bases. This CDR3 contains 16 residues. Germline V lookup: CDR1 ENHRY, CDR2 SYGVKD.

V is TRBV7-3 and J is TRBJ2-7; TRBD1 matches at 8 bases. The junction had 2 bases not matched to a gene; V was cut back by 5 bases and J by 2 bases. Germline values: CDR1 SGHTA, CDR2 FQGTGA. The CDR3 extends over 13 amino acids. CDR3 amino acids: CASSRGQAYEQYF. CDR3 coding DNA: TGTGCCAGCAGCCGGGGACAGGCCTACGAGCAGTACTTC.

The chain combines TRBV7-6 with TRBJ2-7; 7 positions match TRBD1. Germline CDR1 SGHVS, CDR2 FNYEAQ. There are 14 residues in the CDR3. After removal of 5 bases from V and 4 bases from J, the junction contained 8 bases not matched to a gene. The CDR3 DNA reads TGTGCCAGCAGCCGGACAGGTTCGGCGTACGAGCAGTACTTC. It yields the protein CASSRTGSAYEQYF. Supplemented by reference TRBV7-6 and TRBJ2-7, the full variable domain reads GAGVSQSPRYKVTKRGQDVALRCDPISGHVSLYWYRQALGQGPEFLTYFNYEAQQDKSGLPNDRFSAERPEGSISTLTIQRTEQRDSAMYRCASSRTGSAYEQYFGPGTRLTVT.

The V gene is TRBV5-1, the J gene TRBJ2-1; 10 nucleotides line up with TRBD2. This CDR3 is 15 amino acids long. Germline V lookup: CDR1 SGHRS, CDR2 YFSETQ. With V trimmed by 2 bases and J by 8 bases, 7 bases remained unmatched. In DNA, the CDR3 is TGCGCCAGCAGCTTCGGCCTAGCGGGAGTAGATGAGCAGTTCTTC. Translation: CASSFGLAGVDEQFF.

V gene TRBV4-1 combines with J gene TRBJ2-4; D gene ambiguous. V was clipped by 7 bases and J by 0 bases, with 10 bases between them. The CDR3 is 14 residues long. The V gene's germline CDR1 is MGHRA and CDR2 YSYEKL. The CDR3 sequence: CASTTVGAKNIQYF. The CDR3 DNA sequence: TGCGCCAGCACTACGGTCGGAGCCAAAAACATTCAGTACTTC.

The chain carries TRBV29-1 and TRBJ2-5, with TRBD2 as a possible D gene (5 bases). V lost 2 bases and J lost 4, with 11 bases in between. The germline gives CDR1 SQVTM, CDR2 ANQGSEA. The CDR3 runs to 13 residues. This chain's CDR3 is CSVEWLAGETQYF. The CDR3 nucleotides are TGCAGCGTTGAATGGCTAGCCGGAGAGACCCAGTACTTC.

J is TRBJ1-1 and V is TRBV5-4, with 9 bases identical to TRBD1. The CDR3 sequence is 17 residues long. The V gene's germline CDR1 is SGHNT and CDR2 YYREEE (reference sequence). J was trimmed by 0 bases and V by 7 bases; bases with no gene match: 13. The DNA for the CDR3 is TGTGCCAGCTCCAAACAGGGGGCGGTTGGTATGAACACTGAAGCTTTCTTT. Protein: CASSKQGAVGMNTEAFF. Complete variable domain (other parts from reference TRBV5-4 and TRBJ1-1): ETGVTQSPTHLIKTRGQQVTLRCSSQSGHNTVSWYQQALGQGPQFIFQYYREEENGRGNFPPRFSGLQFPNYSSELNVNALELDDSALYLCASSKQGAVGMNTEAFFGQGTRLTVV.

This chain uses TRBV10-3 with TRBJ2-2; TRBD1 is a possible D gene (6 bases). The CDR3 has 14 amino acids. Between the trimmed V and J ends, which lost 6 bases and 1 base, there was a span of 9 bases. Germline V CDR1 and CDR2: ENHRY, SYGVKD. The CDR3 loop is CAISLTGNTGELFF. The CDR3, as DNA: TGTGCCATCAGCCTGACAGGGAACACCGGGGAGCTGTTTTTT.

The CDR3 is CASSPGGRDSNQPQHF. The CDR3 DNA reads TGTGCCAGCAGTCCGGGAGGACGGGATAGCAATCAGCCCCAGCATTTT. The gene calls are TRBV28 and TRBJ1-5; D is uncertain. This CDR3 has 16 residues. Germline CDR1 is MDHEN and CDR2 is SYDVKM. Trimming removed 5 bases at V and 0 bases at J, with 14 bases between.

The chain carries TRBV6-4 and TRBJ1-2; 9 bases fit TRBD1. The CDR3 has 20 residues. Germline CDR1 reads MRHNA; CDR2 reads SNTAGT. Losses at the gene ends were 0 bases for V and 3 bases for J; bases not matched to a gene: 17. The CDR3 spells CASSDSGRDRGQGIHYGYTF. For the CDR3, the DNA is TGTGCCAGCAGTGACTCGGGGAGGGACCGGGGACAGGGTATCCACTATGGCTACACCTTC.

A single count supports this clone. This chain joins TRBV11-1 and TRBJ2-7, with D maybe TRBD1 (5 bases). The CDR3 runs 15 residues. Germline V gene data show CDR1 as SGHAT and CDR2 as FQDESV (reference sequence). V was clipped by 1 base and J by 3 bases, with 13 bases between them. The CDR3 nucleotides read TGTGCCAGCAGCTTAGAAGGGGCAGTGAGCTACGAGCAGTACTTC. This gives the protein CASSLEGAVSYEQYF.

The sample holds a few counts of this clone. The V gene is TRBV28, the J gene TRBJ2-3; D is ambiguous. The CDR3 runs to 12 residues. The germline V gene encodes CDR1 MDHEN and CDR2 SYDVKM. V lost 2 bases and J lost 5, with 5 bases in between. CDR3 amino acids: CASSLLGDTQYF. The CDR3 DNA reads as TGTGCCAGCAGTTTACTTGGAGATACGCAGTATTTT.

This chain uses TRBV6-1 with TRBJ1-3, with 9 bases that match TRBD1. The germline gives CDR1 MNHNS, CDR2 SASEGT. Germline trimming cut 2 bases from V and 8 bases from J; bases unmatched to any gene: 10. This CDR3 contains 16 residues. The CDR3 region is CASSEPGTGRRDTIYF. In DNA, the CDR3 is TGTGCCAGCAGTGAACCAGGGACAGGGAGGAGAGACACCATATATTTT.

This chain links TRBV27 with TRBJ2-3; TRBD2 matches at 11 bases. CDR3 length: 18 residues. CDR1 is MNHEY and CDR2 is SMNVEV in the germline V gene (reference sequence). J was trimmed by 0 bases and V by 5 bases; bases with no gene match: 10. The CDR3 sequence: CASSPLRRLAGSTDTQYF. The CDR3 DNA is TGTGCCAGCAGTCCACTCAGACGACTAGCGGGGAGCACAGATACGCAGTATTTT.

V and J are TRBV28 and TRBJ2-1, with 7 positions matching TRBD2. Germline V CDR1 and CDR2: MDHEN, SYDVKM. After removal of 10 bases from V and 0 bases from J, the junction contained 6 bases not matched to a gene. The CDR3 runs to 14 residues. The CDR3 spells CATIGGSSYNEQFF. CDR3 DNA: TGTGCCACCATCGGGGGGAGCTCCTACAATGAGCAGTTCTTC.

The gene calls are TRBV28 and TRBJ2-1, with TRBD2 identical over 10 bases. The CDR3 has 16 amino acids. CDR1 is MDHEN, CDR2 SYDVKM, per germline. Trimming took 3 bases from V and 7 from J; bases not matched to a gene: 9. CDR3 in DNA: TGTGCCAGCAGTTTCTCTGGACTAGCGGCTATGAATGAGCAGTTCTTC. The encoded protein is CASSFSGLAAMNEQFF. Complete variable domain (other parts from reference TRBV28 and TRBJ2-1): DVKVTQSSRYLVKRTGEKVFLECVQDMDHENMFWYRQDPGLGLRLIYFSYDVKMKEKGDIPEGYSVSREKKERFSLILESASTNQTSMYLCASSFSGLAAMNEQFFGPGTRLTVL.

The chain joins TRBV10-1 to TRBJ2-7; 7 bases are a match to TRBD2. This CDR3 spans 13 amino acids. The J segment lost 2 bases and the V segment lost 5 bases, leaving 3 bases of the junction unmatched. CDR1 is WNHNN and CDR2 is SYGVQD in the germline V gene (reference sequence). CDR3 sequence reads: CASSPSGTYEQYF. The CDR3 DNA reads as TGCGCCAGCAGTCCCAGCGGGACCTACGAGCAGTACTTC.

The J gene is TRBJ1-2, the V gene TRBV29-1; 10 nucleotides line up with TRBD1. Germline V CDR1 and CDR2: SQVTM, ANQGSEA. The ends lost 3 bases at V and 7 bases at J; junction bases unmatched: 2. The CDR3 extends over 12 amino acids. CDR3 residues: CSVETGGSGYTF. The CDR3 DNA sequence: TGCAGCGTTGAGACAGGGGGCTCTGGCTACACCTTC.

This sequence joins TRBV27 and TRBJ2-5; perhaps TRBD2 as D (6 bases). The germline V gene encodes CDR1 MNHEY and CDR2 SMNVEV (reference sequence). This CDR3 comprises 18 residues. The V end was cut by 6 bases, the J end by 7 bases, with 30 bases between. CDR3 sequence reads: CASSPRPPNHSGPGTQYF. The CDR3 DNA reads as TGTGCCAGCAGCCCCCGACCCCCCAACCATAGCGGCCCAGGGACCCAGTACTTC.

The table lists this clone with a count of one. The chain carries TRBV11-2 and TRBJ2-1; no firm D call. Trimming shortened V by 1 base and J by 2 bases, and 9 bases separated the two germline ends. Germline V gives CDR1 SGHAT, CDR2 FQNNGV. The CDR3 is 15 residues long. DNA of the CDR3: TGTGCCAGCAGCTTAGGGGCTCCCGCCTACAATGAGCAGTTCTTC. Translating gives CASSLGAPAYNEQFF.

The gene calls are TRBV5-5 and TRBJ2-2; unclear D gene. The V end was cut by 0 bases, the J end by 1 base, with 4 bases between. Germline loops: CDR1 SGHKS, CDR2 YYEKEE (reference sequence). The CDR3 consists of 14 residues. The CDR3 spells CASSLGMNTGELFF. The CDR3 DNA reads as TGTGCCAGCAGCTTGGGAATGAACACCGGGGAGCTGTTTTTT.